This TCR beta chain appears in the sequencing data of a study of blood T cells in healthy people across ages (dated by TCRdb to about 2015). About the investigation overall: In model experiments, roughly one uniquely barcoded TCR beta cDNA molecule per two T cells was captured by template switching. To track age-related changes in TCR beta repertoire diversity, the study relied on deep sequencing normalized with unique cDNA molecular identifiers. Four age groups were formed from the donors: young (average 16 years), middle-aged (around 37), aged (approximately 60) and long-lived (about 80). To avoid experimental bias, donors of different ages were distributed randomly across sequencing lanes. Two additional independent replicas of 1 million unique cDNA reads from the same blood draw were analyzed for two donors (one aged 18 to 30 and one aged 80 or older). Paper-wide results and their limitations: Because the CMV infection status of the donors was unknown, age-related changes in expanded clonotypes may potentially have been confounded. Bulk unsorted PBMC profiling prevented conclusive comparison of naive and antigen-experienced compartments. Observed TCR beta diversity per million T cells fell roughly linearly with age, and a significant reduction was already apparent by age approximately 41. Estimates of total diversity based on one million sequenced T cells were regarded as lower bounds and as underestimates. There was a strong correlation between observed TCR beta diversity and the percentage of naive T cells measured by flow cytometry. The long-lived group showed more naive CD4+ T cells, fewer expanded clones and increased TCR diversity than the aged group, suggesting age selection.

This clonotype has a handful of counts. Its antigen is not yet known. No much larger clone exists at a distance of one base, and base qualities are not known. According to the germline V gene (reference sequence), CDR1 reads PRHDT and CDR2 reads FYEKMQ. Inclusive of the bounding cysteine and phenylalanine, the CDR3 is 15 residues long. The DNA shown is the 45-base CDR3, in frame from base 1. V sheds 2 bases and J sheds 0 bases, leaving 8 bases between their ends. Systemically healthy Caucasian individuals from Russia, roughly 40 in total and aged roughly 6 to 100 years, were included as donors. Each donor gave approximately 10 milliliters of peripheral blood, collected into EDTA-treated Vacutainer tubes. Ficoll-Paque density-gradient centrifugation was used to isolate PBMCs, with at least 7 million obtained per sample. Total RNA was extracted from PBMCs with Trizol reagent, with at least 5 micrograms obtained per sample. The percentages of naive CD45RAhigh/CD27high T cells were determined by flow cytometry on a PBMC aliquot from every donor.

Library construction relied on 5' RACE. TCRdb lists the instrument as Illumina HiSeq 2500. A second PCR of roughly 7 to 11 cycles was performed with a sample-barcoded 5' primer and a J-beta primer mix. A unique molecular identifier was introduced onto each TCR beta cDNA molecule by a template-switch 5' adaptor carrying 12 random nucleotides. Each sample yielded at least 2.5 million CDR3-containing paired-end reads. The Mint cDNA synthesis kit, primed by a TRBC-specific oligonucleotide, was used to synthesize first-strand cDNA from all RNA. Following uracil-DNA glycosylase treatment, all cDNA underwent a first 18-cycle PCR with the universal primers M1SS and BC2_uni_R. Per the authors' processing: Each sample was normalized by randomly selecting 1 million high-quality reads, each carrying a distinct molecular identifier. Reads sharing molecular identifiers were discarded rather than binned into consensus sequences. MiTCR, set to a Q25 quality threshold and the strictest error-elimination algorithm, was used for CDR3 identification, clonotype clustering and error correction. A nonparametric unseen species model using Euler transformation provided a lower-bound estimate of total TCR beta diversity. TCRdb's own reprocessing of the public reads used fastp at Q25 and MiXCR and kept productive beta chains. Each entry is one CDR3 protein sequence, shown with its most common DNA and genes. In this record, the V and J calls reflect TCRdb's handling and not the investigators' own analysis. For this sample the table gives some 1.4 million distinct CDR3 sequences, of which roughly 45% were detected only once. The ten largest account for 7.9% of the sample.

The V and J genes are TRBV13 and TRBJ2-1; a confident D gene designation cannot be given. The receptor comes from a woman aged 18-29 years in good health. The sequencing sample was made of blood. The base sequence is TGTGCCAGCAGCTTAACACAGAGCTCCTACAATGAGCAGTTCTTC. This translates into CASSLTQSSYNEQFF.